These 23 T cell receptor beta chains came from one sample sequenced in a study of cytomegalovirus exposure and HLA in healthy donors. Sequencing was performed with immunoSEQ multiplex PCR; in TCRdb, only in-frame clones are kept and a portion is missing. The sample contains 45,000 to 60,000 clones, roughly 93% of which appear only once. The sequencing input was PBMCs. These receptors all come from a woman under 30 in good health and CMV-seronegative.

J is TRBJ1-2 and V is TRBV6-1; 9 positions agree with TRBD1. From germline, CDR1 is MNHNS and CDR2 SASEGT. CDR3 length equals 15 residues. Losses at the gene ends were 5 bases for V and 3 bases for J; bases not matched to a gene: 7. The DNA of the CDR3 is TGTGCCAGCAGTACCTACAGGGGGCGGGACTATGGCTACACCTTC. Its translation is CASSTYRGRDYGYTF.

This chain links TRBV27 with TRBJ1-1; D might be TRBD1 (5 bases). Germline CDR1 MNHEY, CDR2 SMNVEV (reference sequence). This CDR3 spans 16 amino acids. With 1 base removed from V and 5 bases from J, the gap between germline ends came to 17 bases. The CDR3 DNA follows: TGTGCCAGCAGTTTATACAGGATGGAGCGAACGACTGAAGCTTTCTTT. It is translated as CASSLYRMERTTEAFF.

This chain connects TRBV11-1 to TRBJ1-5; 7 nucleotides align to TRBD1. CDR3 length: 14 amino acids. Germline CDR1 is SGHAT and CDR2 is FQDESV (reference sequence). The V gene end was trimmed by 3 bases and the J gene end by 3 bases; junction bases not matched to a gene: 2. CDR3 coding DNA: TGTGCCAGCAGCTTGGACAGGTTCAATCAGCCCCAGCATTTT. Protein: CASSLDRFNQPQHF.

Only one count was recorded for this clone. The CDR3 reads CASSLGSHEQYF. Here the CDR3 DNA reads TGTGCCAGCAGCTTGGGGAGCCACGAGCAGTACTTC. The rearrangement uses TRBV5-6 and TRBJ2-7; D is unresolved. Between the trimmed V and J ends, which lost 0 bases and 5 bases, there was a span of 6 bases. The germline gives CDR1 SGHDT, CDR2 YYEEEE. The CDR3 spans 12 residues.

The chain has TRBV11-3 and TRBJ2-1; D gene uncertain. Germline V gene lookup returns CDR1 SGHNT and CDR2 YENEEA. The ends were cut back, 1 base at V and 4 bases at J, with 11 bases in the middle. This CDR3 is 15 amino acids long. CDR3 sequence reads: CASSLVRSRYNEQFF. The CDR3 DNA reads TGTGCCAGCAGCTTAGTCCGGAGTCGGTACAATGAGCAGTTCTTC.

CDR3 protein: CASSLALRDYTEAFF. DNA for the CDR3: TGTGCCAGCAGCTTAGCGCTCAGGGATTACACTGAAGCTTTCTTT. This chain uses TRBV11-2 with TRBJ1-1; a weak D match, TRBD1 (5 bases). V shed 1 base and J shed 3 bases, with 12 bases lying between them. Germline CDR1 SGHAT, CDR2 FQNNGV. The CDR3 runs to 15 residues.

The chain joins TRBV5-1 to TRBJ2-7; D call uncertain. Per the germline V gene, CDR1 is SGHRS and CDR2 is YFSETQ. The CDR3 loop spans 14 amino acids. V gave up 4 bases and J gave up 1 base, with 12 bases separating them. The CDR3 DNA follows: TGCGCCAGCAGCGTACTAAGTTCTTCCTACGAGCAGTACTTC. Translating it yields CASSVLSSSYEQYF.

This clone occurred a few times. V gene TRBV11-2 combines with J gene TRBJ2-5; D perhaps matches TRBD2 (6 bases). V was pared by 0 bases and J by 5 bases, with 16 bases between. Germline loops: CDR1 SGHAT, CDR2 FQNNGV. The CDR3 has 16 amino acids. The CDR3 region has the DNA TGTGCCAGCAGCTTAGATGGAGGGAACCAAGTGGAGACCCAGTACTTC. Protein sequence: CASSLDGGNQVETQYF. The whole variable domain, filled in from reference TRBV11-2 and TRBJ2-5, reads EAGVAQSPRYKIIEKRQSVAFWCNPISGHATLYWYQQILGQGPKLLIQFQNNGVVDDSQLPKDRFSAERLKGVDSTLKIQPAKLEDSAVYLCASSLDGGNQVETQYFGPGTRLLVL.

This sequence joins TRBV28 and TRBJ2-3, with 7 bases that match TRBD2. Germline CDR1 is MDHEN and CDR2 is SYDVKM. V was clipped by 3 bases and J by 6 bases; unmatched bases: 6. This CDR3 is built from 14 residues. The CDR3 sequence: CASSFPTSPDTQYF. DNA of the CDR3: TGTGCCAGCAGTTTCCCGACTAGCCCGGATACGCAGTATTTT.

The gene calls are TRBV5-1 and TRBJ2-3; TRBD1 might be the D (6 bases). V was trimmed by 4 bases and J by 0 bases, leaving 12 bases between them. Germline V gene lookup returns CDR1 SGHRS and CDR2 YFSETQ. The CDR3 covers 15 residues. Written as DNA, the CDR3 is TGCGCCAGCAGCCGACAGGTAGCTAGCACAGATACGCAGTATTTT. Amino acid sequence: CASSRQVASTDTQYF.

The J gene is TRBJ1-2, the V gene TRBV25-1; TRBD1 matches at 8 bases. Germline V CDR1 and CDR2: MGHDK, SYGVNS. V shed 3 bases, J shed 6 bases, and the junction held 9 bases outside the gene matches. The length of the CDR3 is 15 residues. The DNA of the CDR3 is TGTGCCAGCAGTGAGCTGGACAGGGTTCGCGATGGCTACACCTTC. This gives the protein CASSELDRVRDGYTF.

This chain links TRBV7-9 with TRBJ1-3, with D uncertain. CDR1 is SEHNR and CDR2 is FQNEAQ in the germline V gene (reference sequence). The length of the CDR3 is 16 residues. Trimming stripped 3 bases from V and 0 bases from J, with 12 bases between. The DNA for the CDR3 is TGTGCCAGCAGCTTCTACGCAGGCCTCTCTGGAAACACCATATATTTT. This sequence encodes CASSFYAGLSGNTIYF.

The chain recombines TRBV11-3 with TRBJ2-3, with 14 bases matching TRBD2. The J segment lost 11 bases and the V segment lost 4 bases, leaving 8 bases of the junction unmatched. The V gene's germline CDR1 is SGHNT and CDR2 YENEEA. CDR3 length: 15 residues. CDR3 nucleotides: TGTGCCAGCAGCTCCGGCGGACTAGCGGGGGGATGGCAGTATTTT. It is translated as CASSSGGLAGGWQYF. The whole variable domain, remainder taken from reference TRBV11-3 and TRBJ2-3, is EAGVVQSPRYKIIEKKQPVAFWCNPISGHNTLYWYLQNLGQGPELLIRYENEEAVDDSQLPKDRFSAERLKGVDSTLKIQPAELGDSAVYLCASSSGGLAGGWQYFGPGTRLTVL.

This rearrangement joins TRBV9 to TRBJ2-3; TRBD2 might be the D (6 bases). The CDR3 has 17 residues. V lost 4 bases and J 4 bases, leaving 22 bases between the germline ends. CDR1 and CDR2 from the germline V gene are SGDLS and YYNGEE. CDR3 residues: CASSPRLDGGRPDTQYF. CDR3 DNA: TGTGCCAGCAGCCCGAGACTAGACGGGGGAAGACCAGATACGCAGTATTTT.

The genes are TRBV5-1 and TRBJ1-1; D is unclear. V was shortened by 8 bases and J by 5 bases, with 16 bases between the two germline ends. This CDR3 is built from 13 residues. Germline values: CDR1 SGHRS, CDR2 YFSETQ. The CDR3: CARRTAEPTEAFF. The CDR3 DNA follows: TGCGCCAGGAGAACAGCTGAACCAACTGAAGCTTTCTTT. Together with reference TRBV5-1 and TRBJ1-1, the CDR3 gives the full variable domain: KAGVTQTPRYLIKTRGQQVTLSCSPISGHRSVSWYQQTPGQGLQFLFEYFSETQRNKGNFPGRFSGRQFSNSRSEMNVSTLELGDSALYLCARRTAEPTEAFFGQGTRLTVV.

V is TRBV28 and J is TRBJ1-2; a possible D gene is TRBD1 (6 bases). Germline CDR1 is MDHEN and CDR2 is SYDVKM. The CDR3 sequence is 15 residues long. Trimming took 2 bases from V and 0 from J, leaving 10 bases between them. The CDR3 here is CASSLSRGTNYGYTF. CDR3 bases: TGTGCCAGCAGTTTAAGCAGGGGCACTAACTATGGCTACACCTTC.

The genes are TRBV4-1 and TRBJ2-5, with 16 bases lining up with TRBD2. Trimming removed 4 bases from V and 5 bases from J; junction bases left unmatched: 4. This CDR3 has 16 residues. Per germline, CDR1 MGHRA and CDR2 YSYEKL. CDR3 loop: CASSRGTSGGAETQYF. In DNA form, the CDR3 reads TGCGCCAGCAGCCGAGGGACTAGCGGGGGGGCCGAGACCCAGTACTTC.

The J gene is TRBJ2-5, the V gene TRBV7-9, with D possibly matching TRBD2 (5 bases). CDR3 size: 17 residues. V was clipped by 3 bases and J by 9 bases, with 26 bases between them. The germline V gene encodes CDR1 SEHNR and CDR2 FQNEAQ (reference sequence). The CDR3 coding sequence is TGTGCCAGCAGCTTGGGTGTATCGAGCGGAGTAGATTTGGCCCAGTACTTC. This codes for CASSLGVSSGVDLAQYF.

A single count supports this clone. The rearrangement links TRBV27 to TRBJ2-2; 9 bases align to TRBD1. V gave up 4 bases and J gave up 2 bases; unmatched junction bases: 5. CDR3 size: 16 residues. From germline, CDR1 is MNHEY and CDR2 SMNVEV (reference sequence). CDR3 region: CASSSAQGANTGELFF. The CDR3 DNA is TGTGCCAGCAGTTCAGCACAGGGGGCCAACACCGGGGAGCTGTTTTTT.

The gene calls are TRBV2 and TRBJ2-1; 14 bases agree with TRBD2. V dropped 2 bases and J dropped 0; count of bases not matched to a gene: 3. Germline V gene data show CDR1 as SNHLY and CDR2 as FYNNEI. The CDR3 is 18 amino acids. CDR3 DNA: TGTGCCAGCAGTGAAAGGACTAGCGGGGGGATCTCCTACAATGAGCAGTTCTTC. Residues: CASSERTSGGISYNEQFF.

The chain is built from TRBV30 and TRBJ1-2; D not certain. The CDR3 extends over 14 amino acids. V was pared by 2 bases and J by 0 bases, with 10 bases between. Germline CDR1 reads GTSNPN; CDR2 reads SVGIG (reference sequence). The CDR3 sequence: CAWSSRLANYGYTF. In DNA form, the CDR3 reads TGTGCCTGGAGTTCCCGCCTAGCTAACTATGGCTACACCTTC.

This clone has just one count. CDR3 nucleotide sequence: TGTGCCAGCAGCTTAGGCCCATTGAACACTGAAGCTTTCTTT. It codes for CASSLGPLNTEAFF. The chain employs TRBV7-3 and TRBJ1-1; D remains ambiguous. Germline V lookup: CDR1 SGHTA, CDR2 FQGTGA. V was cut by 2 bases and J by 0 bases, with 7 bases left in between. CDR3 length: 14 residues.

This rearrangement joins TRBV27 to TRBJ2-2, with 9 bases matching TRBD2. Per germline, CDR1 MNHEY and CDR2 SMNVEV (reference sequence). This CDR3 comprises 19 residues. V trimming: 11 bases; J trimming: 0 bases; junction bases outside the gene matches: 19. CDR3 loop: CAFHCPSGAILSNTGELFF. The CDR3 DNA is TGTGCCTTCCACTGTCCTAGCGGGGCCATTTTATCGAACACCGGGGAGCTGTTTTTT.